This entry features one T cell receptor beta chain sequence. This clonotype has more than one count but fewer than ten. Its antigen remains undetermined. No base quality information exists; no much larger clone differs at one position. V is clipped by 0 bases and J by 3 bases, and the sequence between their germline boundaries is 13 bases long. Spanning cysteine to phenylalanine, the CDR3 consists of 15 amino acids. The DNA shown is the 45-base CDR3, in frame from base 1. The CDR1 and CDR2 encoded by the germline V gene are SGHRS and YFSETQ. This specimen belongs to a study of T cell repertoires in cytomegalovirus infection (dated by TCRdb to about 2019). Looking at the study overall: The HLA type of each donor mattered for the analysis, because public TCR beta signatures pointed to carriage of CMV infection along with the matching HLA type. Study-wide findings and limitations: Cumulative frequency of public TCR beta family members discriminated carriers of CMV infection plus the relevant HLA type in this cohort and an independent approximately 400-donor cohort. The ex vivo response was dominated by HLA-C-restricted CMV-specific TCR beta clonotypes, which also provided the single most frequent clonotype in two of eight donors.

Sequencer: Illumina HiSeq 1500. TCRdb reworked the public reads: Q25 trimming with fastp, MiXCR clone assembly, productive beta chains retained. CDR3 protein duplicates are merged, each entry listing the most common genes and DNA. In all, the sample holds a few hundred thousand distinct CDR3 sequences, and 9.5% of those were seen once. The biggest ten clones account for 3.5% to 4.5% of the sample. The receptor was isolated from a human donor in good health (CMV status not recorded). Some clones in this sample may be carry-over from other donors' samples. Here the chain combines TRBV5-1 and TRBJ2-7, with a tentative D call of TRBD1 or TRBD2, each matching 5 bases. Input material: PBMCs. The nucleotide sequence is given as TGCGCCAGCAGCTTGGGAGGGGCAGGTGACTACGAGCAGTACTTC. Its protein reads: CASSLGGAGDYEQYF.